The subject of this entry is one T cell receptor beta chain. This CDR3 region has 13 residues. Looked up from germline, CDR1 is SGHNT and CDR2 is YYREEE (reference sequence). Trimming left V 4 bases short and J 2 bases short, with 10 bases between. These data belong to a study of T cells in Graves' hyperthyroidism and ophthalmopathy. Researchers amplified the TCR beta CDR3 regions from RNA transcripts. The HTBI primer set was used in a first-round RT-PCR of the TCR CDR3. TCRdb used MiXCR to reprocess the multiplex PCR reads, holding one entry per CDR3 protein. The sample gives some 620,000 distinct CDR3 sequences, about 17% of which show up once; 3.8% is in the top ten.

The chain combines TRBV5-4 with TRBJ2-7; possibly TRBD1 for D (5 bases). The receptor's source is a young woman with Graves' hyperthyroidism. The sequenced material came from blood. CDR3 sequence reads: CASSPGHTYEQYF. CDR3 coding DNA: TGTGCCAGCAGCCCAGGACACACCTACGAGCAGTACTTC.